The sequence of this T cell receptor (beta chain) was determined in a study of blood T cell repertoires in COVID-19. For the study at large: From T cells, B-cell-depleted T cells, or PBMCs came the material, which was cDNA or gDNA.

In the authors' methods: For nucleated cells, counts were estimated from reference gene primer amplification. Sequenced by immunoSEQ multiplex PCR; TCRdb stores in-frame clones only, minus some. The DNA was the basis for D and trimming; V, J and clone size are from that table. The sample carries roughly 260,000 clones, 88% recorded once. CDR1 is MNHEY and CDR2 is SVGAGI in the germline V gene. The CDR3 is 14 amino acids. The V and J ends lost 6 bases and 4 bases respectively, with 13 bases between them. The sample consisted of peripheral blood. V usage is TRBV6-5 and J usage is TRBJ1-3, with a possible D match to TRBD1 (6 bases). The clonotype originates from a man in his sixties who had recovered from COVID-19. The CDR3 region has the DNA TGTGCCAGCAGCAGCACAGGGCCCGGAAACACCATATATTTT. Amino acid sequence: CASSSTGPGNTIYF.